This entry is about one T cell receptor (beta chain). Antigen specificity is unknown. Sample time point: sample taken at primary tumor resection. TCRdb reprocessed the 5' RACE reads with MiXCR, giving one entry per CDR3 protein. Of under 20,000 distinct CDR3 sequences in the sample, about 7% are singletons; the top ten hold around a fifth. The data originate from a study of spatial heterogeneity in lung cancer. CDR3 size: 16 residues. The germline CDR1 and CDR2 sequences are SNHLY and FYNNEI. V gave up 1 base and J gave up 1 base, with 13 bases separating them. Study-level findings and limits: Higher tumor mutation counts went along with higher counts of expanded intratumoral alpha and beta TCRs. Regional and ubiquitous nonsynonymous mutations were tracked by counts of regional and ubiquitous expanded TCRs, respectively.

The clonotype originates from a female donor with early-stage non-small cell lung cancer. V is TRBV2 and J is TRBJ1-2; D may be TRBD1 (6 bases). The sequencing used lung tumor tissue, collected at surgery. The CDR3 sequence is CASSEGGGQVNYGYTF. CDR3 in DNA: TGTGCCAGCAGTGAAGGCGGGGGGCAGGTTAACTATGGCTACACCTTC.